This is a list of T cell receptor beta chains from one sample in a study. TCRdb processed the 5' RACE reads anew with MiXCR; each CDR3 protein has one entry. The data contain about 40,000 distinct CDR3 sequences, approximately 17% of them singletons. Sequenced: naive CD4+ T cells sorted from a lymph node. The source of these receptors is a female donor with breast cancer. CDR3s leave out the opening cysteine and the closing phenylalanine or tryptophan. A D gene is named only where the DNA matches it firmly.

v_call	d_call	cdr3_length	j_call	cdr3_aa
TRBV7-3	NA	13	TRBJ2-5	AGSTVGRSKETQY
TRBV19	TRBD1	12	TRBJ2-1	ASRPLDRGNEQF
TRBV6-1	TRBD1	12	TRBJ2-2	ACSGDRGEGELF
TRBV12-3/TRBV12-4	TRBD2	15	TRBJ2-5	ASNWGGGGSSRETQY
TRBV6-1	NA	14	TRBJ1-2	ASKRERQSSNYGYT
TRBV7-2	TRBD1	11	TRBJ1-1	ASSSRDRGTTF
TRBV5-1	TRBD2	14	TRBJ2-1	ASSLDPSGRSGEQF
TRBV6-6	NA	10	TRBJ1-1	ASRPRETEAF
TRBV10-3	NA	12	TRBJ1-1	AISERVLNTEAF
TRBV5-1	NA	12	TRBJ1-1	ASRLGVRDTEAF
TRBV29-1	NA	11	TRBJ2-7	SVVGYQSYEQY
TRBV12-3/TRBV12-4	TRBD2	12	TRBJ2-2	ASSLSGRAGELF
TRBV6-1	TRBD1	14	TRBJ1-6	ASGLEQGVKNSPLH
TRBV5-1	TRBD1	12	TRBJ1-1	ASSSGQGYTEAF
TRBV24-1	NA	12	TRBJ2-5	ATSDLNSQETQY
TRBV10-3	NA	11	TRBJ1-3	ASYRDPGNTIY
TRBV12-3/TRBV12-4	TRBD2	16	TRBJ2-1	ASSPTSGRFAWYNEQF
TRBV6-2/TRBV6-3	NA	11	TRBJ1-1	ASRPSDMGLAF